One sample yielded the 8 T cell receptor beta chains listed below, sequenced in a study of T cell responses to AZD1222 COVID-19 vaccine. Sequenced by immunoSEQ multiplex PCR; TCRdb stores in-frame clones only, minus some. The profile shows approximately 180,000 clones, approximately 90% of them singletons. This sample comprised peripheral blood, obtained 28 days after the second AZD1222 dose. Receptors were obtained from an adult who received the AZD1222 COVID-19 vaccine.

This clone was recorded only once. The chain joins TRBV28 to TRBJ2-5; possibly TRBD1 for D (5 bases). V gave up 2 bases and J gave up 1 base, with 11 bases separating them. CDR3 length: 15 amino acids. Germline lookup yields CDR1 MDHEN and CDR2 SYDVKM. CDR3 sequence reads: CASSLPQGIQETQYF. The DNA of the CDR3 is TGTGCCAGCAGTTTACCGCAGGGAATCCAAGAGACCCAGTACTTC.

The chain joins TRBV7-2 to TRBJ2-7; 7 nucleotides align to TRBD2. The CDR3 has 14 amino acids. V gave up 5 bases and J gave up 5 bases; unmatched junction bases: 9. Germline lookup yields CDR1 SGHTA and CDR2 FQGNSA. The CDR3 sequence: CASSPPGLQDEQYF. In DNA form, the CDR3 reads TGTGCCAGCAGCCCACCGGGACTACAAGACGAGCAGTACTTC.

J is TRBJ1-1 and V is TRBV3-1 (or the pseudogene TRBV3-2); D unclear. The CDR3 runs 15 residues. V was shortened by 1 base and J by 0 bases, with 9 bases between the two germline ends. Germline lookup yields CDR1 LGHDT and CDR2 YNNKEL (reference sequence). CDR3 sequence reads: CASSQGSGLNTEAFF. The CDR3 DNA reads TGTGCCAGCAGCCAAGGGTCGGGGTTGAACACTGAAGCTTTCTTT.

This chain uses TRBV29-1 with TRBJ2-5, with 12 bases identical to TRBD1. The CDR3 runs 16 residues. Germline CDR1 and CDR2: SQVTM and ANQGSEA. The V segment lost 3 bases and the J segment 1 base; nucleotides outside the gene matches: 6. CDR3 nucleotide sequence: TGCAGCGTTGACGGGACAGGGGGCGCAGCCCAAGAGACCCAGTACTTC. It specifies CSVDGTGGAAQETQYF.

This chain uses TRBV15 with TRBJ2-4, with a tentative D call TRBD2 (6 bases). The CDR3 runs 17 residues. The germline V gene has CDR1 LNHNV and CDR2 YYDKDF (reference sequence). The V gene lost 0 bases and the J gene lost 0 bases, with 12 bases spanning the gap. CDR3 bases: TGTGCCACCAGCAGAGATAGGGAGGTCTTAGCCAAAAACATTCAGTACTTC. Translated, it gives CATSRDREVLAKNIQYF.

The chain employs TRBV28 and TRBJ1-6, with unresolved D. Germline V gene lookup returns CDR1 MDHEN and CDR2 SYDVKM. V lost 6 bases and J 8 bases, leaving 14 bases between the germline ends. This CDR3 is 14 amino acids long. The CDR3, as DNA: TGTGCCAGCAGCCCACATCGACCTTATTCACCCCTCCACTTT. Translation: CASSPHRPYSPLHF. Using reference TRBV28 and TRBJ1-6 for the parts outside the CDR3, the full variable domain is DVKVTQSSRYLVKRTGEKVFLECVQDMDHENMFWYRQDPGLGLRLIYFSYDVKMKEKGDIPEGYSVSREKKERFSLILESASTNQTSMYLCASSPHRPYSPLHFGNGTRLTVT.

The chain has TRBV7-3 and TRBJ2-1; 10 nucleotides match TRBD2. The CDR3 covers 15 residues. CDR1 and CDR2 from the germline V gene are SGHTA and FQGTGA. Losses at the gene ends were 3 bases for V and 7 bases for J; bases not matched to a gene: 6. The CDR3 nucleotides are TGTGCCAGCAGCTTTCAACTAGCGGGGACAAATGAGCAGTTCTTC. Its translation: CASSFQLAGTNEQFF.

This chain uses TRBV7-2 with TRBJ2-4; 7 bases are a match to TRBD2. The CDR3 has 13 amino acids. CDR1 is SGHTA and CDR2 is FQGNSA in the germline V gene. V trimming: 5 bases; J trimming: 9 bases; junction bases outside the gene matches: 7. The CDR3 DNA follows: TGTGCCAGCAGCGGGACTACGGGGGGCATTCAGTACTTC. As protein: CASSGTTGGIQYF.